The T cell receptor beta chain under discussion was sequenced for a study of cytomegalovirus exposure and HLA in healthy donors. PCR primers comprised 60 Vbeta and 13 Jbeta primers. Profiling relied on immunoSEQ multiplex PCR, and the TCRdb table lists in-frame clones only, not all of them. The sample records about 120,000 clones, about 72% being singletons. When sampled, the donors appeared nominally healthy, though they likely had unrecorded immune exposures. Trimming took 5 bases from V and 5 from J; bases not matched to a gene: 10. The length of the CDR3 is 17 residues. Germline V CDR1 and CDR2: SGHTS, YDEGEE. On this clone itself: The antigen remains unidentified.

Overall study findings and caveats: A further, later analysis showed that HLA-associated TCR beta chains (compared with equally common others) were more clonally expanded. What TCR beta sequences reportedly achieved was accurate prediction of HLA-A and HLA-B alleles in most subjects.

This TCR was recovered from a man in his thirties or forties in good health and CMV-seropositive. The V gene is TRBV5-8, the J gene TRBJ2-5, with 15 bases identical to TRBD2. The material sequenced was PBMCs. The CDR3 region is CASSRGLAGGPGETQYF. The CDR3 coding sequence is TGTGCCAGCAGTAGGGGACTAGCGGGAGGCCCGGGTGAGACCCAGTACTTC.